Presented here are 32 T cell receptor beta chains from one specimen sequenced in a study of PD-1 blockade in classical Hodgkin lymphoma. The time point: newly diagnosed, previously untreated cHL patient sample. The protocol was immunoSEQ multiplex PCR, while the TCRdb copy is restricted to in-frame clones and leaves out a portion. The data contain approximately 20,000 clones, approximately 94% of them singletons. Sequenced sample: peripheral blood mononuclear cells (PBMCs). The source of these receptors is a human donor with classical Hodgkin lymphoma.

V is TRBV11-2 and J is TRBJ2-2, with TRBD1 as a possible D gene (6 bases). Trimming stripped 7 bases from V and 2 bases from J, with 20 bases between. This CDR3 region has 17 residues. Germline V CDR1 and CDR2: SGHAT, FQNNGV. Here the CDR3 reads CASIENGAGVNTGELFF. CDR3 sequence (DNA): TGTGCCAGCATCGAAAACGGGGCAGGGGTAAACACCGGGGAGCTGTTTTTT.

The CDR3 DNA reads as TGTGCCAGCAGCTCCACAGGGGCCCAGGGAGGTCGAGGGCTGTTTTTT. Protein product: CASSSTGAQGGRGLFF. The genes are TRBV7-2 and TRBJ2-2, with D possibly TRBD1 on 7 matching bases. The germline V and J ends were trimmed by 4 bases and 13 bases, with 25 bases remaining between them. CDR1 is SGHTA and CDR2 is FQGNSA in the germline V gene. The CDR3 loop spans 16 amino acids.

The V and J genes are TRBV28 and TRBJ2-7; 7 bases match TRBD2. The germline V gene encodes CDR1 MDHEN and CDR2 SYDVKM. There are 16 residues in the CDR3. Germline trimming cut 5 bases from V and 3 bases from J; bases unmatched to any gene: 13. The CDR3 DNA reads TGTGCCAGCAGTCCACGGGGGGAACTAGCGAACTACGAGCAGTACTTC. Protein sequence: CASSPRGELANYEQYF.

The chain employs TRBV6-4 and TRBJ2-1; no clear D. V was trimmed by 3 bases and J by 9 bases, leaving 18 bases between them. The CDR3 contains 15 residues. In germline, CDR1 is MRHNA, CDR2 SNTAGT. The CDR3 DNA follows: TGTGCCAGCAGTGATTTAGCCCTTTCGTCCAGTGAGCAGTTCTTC. Translation: CASSDLALSSSEQFF.

V and J are TRBV7-6 and TRBJ2-1, with 8 nucleotides matching TRBD1. Losses at the gene ends were 2 bases for V and 5 bases for J; bases not matched to a gene: 14. The CDR3 runs 18 residues. CDR1 and CDR2 (germline): SGHVS, FNYEAQ. The CDR3 loop reads CASSLRDRTYEDNNEQFF. CDR3 in DNA: TGTGCCAGCAGCTTACGGGACAGGACCTACGAAGATAACAATGAGCAGTTCTTC.

This chain connects TRBV18 to TRBJ2-7, with a tentative D call TRBD1 (7 bases). The CDR3 has 14 residues. CDR1 is KGHSH and CDR2 is LQKENI in the germline V gene. Trimming cost V 6 bases and J 3 bases, with 15 bases left between them. The CDR3 reads CASSRQGLGYEQYF. The CDR3 nucleotides are TGTGCCAGCTCCCGACAGGGACTGGGCTACGAGCAGTACTTC.

J is TRBJ2-7 and V is TRBV18, with D possibly being TRBD1 or TRBD2 (6 bases each). The CDR3 contains 13 residues. From germline, CDR1 is KGHSH and CDR2 LQKENI. The V end lost 6 bases, the J end lost 7 bases, and 16 bases lay between the germline ends. In DNA, the CDR3 is TGTGCCAGCTCCACGGAGGGGGTGGTTGAGCAGTACTTC. Encoded protein: CASSTEGVVEQYF.

The rearrangement joins TRBV6-5 to TRBJ2-3; D ambiguous. From germline, CDR1 is MNHEY and CDR2 SVGAGI. The CDR3 runs to 15 residues. Trimming removed 2 bases at V and 0 bases at J, with 9 bases between. The CDR3 is CASSYRESSTDTQYF. CDR3 bases: TGTGCCAGCAGTTACAGGGAATCTAGCACAGATACGCAGTATTTT.

The chain employs TRBV11-3 and TRBJ2-3; possible D gene TRBD2, 5 bases. CDR1 is SGHNT and CDR2 is YENEEA in the germline V gene. V lost 3 bases to trimming and J lost 5 bases, with 6 bases between them. CDR3 length: 12 amino acids. This chain's CDR3 is CASSFRGDTQYF. In DNA, the CDR3 is TGTGCCAGCAGCTTTCGGGGAGATACGCAGTATTTT.

This chain uses TRBV25-1 with TRBJ2-7; D possibly matches TRBD1 or TRBD2 (5 bases each). Germline values: CDR1 MGHDK, CDR2 SYGVNS. The CDR3 runs to 15 residues. V shed 1 base and J shed 2 bases, with 12 bases lying between them. The CDR3 DNA is TGTGCCAGCAGTGAATCAAGGGGAGACACCTACGAGCAGTACTTC. It yields the protein CASSESRGDTYEQYF.

This chain links TRBV9 with TRBJ2-7; tentatively, D is TRBD2 (5 bases). The CDR3 length is 14 residues. In germline, CDR1 is SGDLS, CDR2 YYNGEE. The V end lost 3 bases, the J end lost 2 bases, and 12 bases lay between the germline ends. For the CDR3, the DNA is TGTGCCAGCAGCGCCGGACTTCCCCCCTACGAGCAGTACTTC. Protein: CASSAGLPPYEQYF. Full variable domain (rest looked up from reference TRBV9 and TRBJ2-7): DSGVTQTPKHLITATGQRVTLRCSPRSGDLSVYWYQQSLDQGLQFLIQYYNGEERAKGNILERFSAQQFPDLHSELNLSSLELGDSALYFCASSAGLPPYEQYFGPGTRLTVT.

The rearrangement uses TRBV11-2 and TRBJ1-4; weak D call: TRBD1 (6 bases). Per the germline V gene, CDR1 is SGHAT and CDR2 is FQNNGV. Trimming took 8 bases from V and 5 from J, leaving 21 bases between them. This CDR3 is 16 amino acids long. CDR3 region: CASGTYTGPKNEKLFF. The CDR3 DNA reads TGTGCCAGCGGTACATATACAGGGCCTAAGAATGAAAAACTGTTTTTT.

The J gene is TRBJ2-3, the V gene TRBV5-1; weak D call: TRBD2 (7 bases). Trimming shortened V by 1 base and J by 2 bases, and 11 bases separated the two germline ends. The CDR3 has 15 residues. From germline, CDR1 is SGHRS and CDR2 YFSETQ. The CDR3 here is CASSLRGAPTDTQYF. Here the CDR3 DNA reads TGCGCCAGCAGCTTGCGGGGGGCCCCCACAGATACGCAGTATTTT. The entire variable domain, with the rest obtained from reference TRBV5-1 and TRBJ2-3, is as follows: KAGVTQTPRYLIKTRGQQVTLSCSPISGHRSVSWYQQTPGQGLQFLFEYFSETQRNKGNFPGRFSGRQFSNSRSEMNVSTLELGDSALYLCASSLRGAPTDTQYFGPGTRLTVL.

Written as DNA, the CDR3 is TGTGCCAGCAGCTTAGTGTCTTCTAGCACAGATACGCAGTATTTT. It specifies CASSLVSSSTDTQYF. The gene calls are TRBV13 and TRBJ2-3; unclear D gene. CDR1 and CDR2 from the germline V gene are PRHDT and FYEKMQ (reference sequence). The CDR3 extends over 15 amino acids. With 1 base removed from V and 0 bases from J, the gap between germline ends came to 8 bases.

The genes are TRBV5-4 and TRBJ1-1, with D tentatively TRBD1 (6 bases). The CDR3 length is 15 residues. V lost 0 bases and J lost 0, with 9 bases in between. Germline CDR1 reads SGHNT; CDR2 reads YYREEE (reference sequence). This CDR3 reads CASSLGGQMNTEAFF. The CDR3 DNA follows: TGTGCCAGCAGCTTGGGGGGACAAATGAACACTGAAGCTTTCTTT.

The rearrangement joins TRBV27 to TRBJ1-6; D possibly corresponds to TRBD1 (6 bases). CDR1 is MNHEY, CDR2 SMNVEV, per germline (reference sequence). CDR3 length: 14 amino acids. V lost 7 bases to trimming and J lost 3 bases, with 10 bases between them. The chain's CDR3 is CASMVGGYNSPLHF. CDR3 in DNA: TGTGCCAGCATGGTAGGGGGCTATAATTCACCCCTCCACTTT.

The rearrangement links TRBV12-5 to TRBJ2-7; TRBD2 matches at 15 bases. Germline lookup yields CDR1 LGHNT and CDR2 FRNRAP. This CDR3 region has 15 residues. Losses at the gene ends were 7 bases for V and 6 bases for J; bases not matched to a gene: 7. The CDR3: CASAWTSGGVGEQYF. In DNA, the CDR3 is TGTGCTAGTGCCTGGACTAGCGGGGGGGTGGGCGAGCAGTACTTC.

V and J are TRBV7-2 and TRBJ2-2; the D is unclear. V lost 1 base, J lost 5 bases, and 11 bases lay in between. The CDR3 contains 15 residues. Germline V lookup: CDR1 SGHTA, CDR2 FQGNSA. This CDR3 reads CASSLVSEETGELFF. In DNA, the CDR3 is TGTGCCAGCAGCTTAGTTTCCGAGGAAACCGGGGAGCTGTTTTTT. Combining the CDR3 with reference TRBV7-2 and TRBJ2-2 gives the whole variable domain GAGVSQSPSNKVTEKGKDVELRCDPISGHTALYWYRQSLGQGLEFLIYFQGNSAPDKSGLPSDRFSAERTGGSVSTLTIQRTQQEDSAVYLCASSLVSEETGELFFGEGSRLTVL.

V gene TRBV2 combines with J gene TRBJ2-3; 8 nucleotides line up with TRBD2. After removal of 7 bases from V and 1 base from J, the junction contained 4 bases not matched to a gene. The CDR3 loop spans 14 amino acids. Per germline, CDR1 SNHLY and CDR2 FYNNEI. The CDR3 loop reads CASKGTSGTDTQYF. The CDR3 nucleotides read TGTGCCAGCAAGGGGACTAGTGGCACAGATACGCAGTATTTT.

The V call is TRBV7-9, the J call TRBJ2-3, with D possibly TRBD2 on 5 matching bases. Looked up from germline, CDR1 is SEHNR and CDR2 is FQNEAQ (reference sequence). The CDR3 sequence is 15 residues long. Between the trimmed V and J ends, which lost 2 bases and 0 bases, there was a span of 9 bases. CDR3 amino acids: CASSLSGLSTDTQYF. For the CDR3, the DNA is TGTGCCAGCAGCTTAAGTGGACTCAGCACAGATACGCAGTATTTT.

This chain joins TRBV6-5 and TRBJ2-7; tentative D call: TRBD1 (6 bases). CDR1 is MNHEY, CDR2 SVGAGI, per germline. The CDR3 is made up of 12 amino acids. V lost 8 bases and J 3 bases, leaving 11 bases between the germline ends. CDR3 residues: CASGSRGYEQYF. In DNA form, the CDR3 reads TGTGCCAGCGGTTCCAGGGGCTACGAGCAGTACTTC.

The V and J genes are TRBV30 and TRBJ1-2; TRBD1 agrees at 8 bases. The germline V gene encodes CDR1 GTSNPN and CDR2 SVGIG (reference sequence). This CDR3 is built from 15 residues. V was clipped by 2 bases and J by 2 bases; unmatched bases: 7. The DNA for the CDR3 is TGTGCCTGGAGTCGCCCGGGACAGGTGAACTATGGCTACACCTTC. Encoded protein: CAWSRPGQVNYGYTF.

The chain is built from TRBV28 and TRBJ2-3; D is unclear. The germline CDR1 and CDR2 sequences are MDHEN and SYDVKM. V lost 1 base and J lost 0, with 17 bases in between. The CDR3 runs to 18 residues. CDR3 region: CASSLLEQLLTSTDTQYF. CDR3 coding DNA: TGTGCCAGCAGTTTATTAGAACAGTTGCTAACTAGCACAGATACGCAGTATTTT.

V and J are TRBV18 and TRBJ2-5; 8 bases are shared with TRBD2. The germline CDR1 and CDR2 sequences are KGHSH and LQKENI. After removal of 3 bases from V and 5 bases from J, the junction contained 17 bases not matched to a gene. The CDR3 is 18 amino acids. The CDR3 spells CASSPSYQRGPRGETQYF. DNA of the CDR3: TGTGCCAGCTCACCCTCCTACCAGCGGGGGCCCCGCGGCGAGACCCAGTACTTC.

The V and J genes are TRBV7-7 and TRBJ2-3; D perhaps matches TRBD1 (6 bases). V was shortened by 4 bases and J by 2 bases, with 19 bases between the two germline ends. Germline-derived CDR1 and CDR2 are SSHAT and FNYEAQ (reference sequence). This CDR3 region has 17 residues. In DNA form, the CDR3 reads TGTGCCAGCAGCTCTACCGGGACAAGCTATACCACAGATACGCAGTATTTT. Amino acids: CASSSTGTSYTTDTQYF.

The chain carries TRBV5-8 and TRBJ1-1; tentatively, D is TRBD1 (5 bases). Germline assignment: CDR1 SGHTS and CDR2 YDEGEE. The CDR3 is 18 amino acids. Trimming left V 4 bases short and J 5 bases short, with 27 bases between. The CDR3 is CASSRSRAGGGVRTEAFF. The DNA for the CDR3 is TGTGCCAGCAGCCGAAGTCGTGCTGGGGGAGGGGTGCGGACTGAAGCTTTCTTT.

The chain links TRBV2 to TRBJ1-4; no reliable D call. The CDR3 length is 15 residues. Between the trimmed V and J ends, which lost 3 bases and 0 bases, there was a span of 8 bases. Germline V gene sequence: CDR1 SNHLY, CDR2 FYNNEI. The CDR3 DNA reads as TGTGCCAGCAGTGACTCCCAGTCAACTAATGAAAAACTGTTTTTT. Translated: CASSDSQSTNEKLFF.

The chain joins TRBV2 to TRBJ2-3; D may correspond to TRBD1 or TRBD2 (5 bases each). There are 16 residues in the CDR3. V shed 7 bases and J shed 1 base, with 18 bases lying between them. In germline, CDR1 is SNHLY, CDR2 FYNNEI. The CDR3 loop reads CASTRPSGGRTDTQYF. The CDR3 DNA sequence: TGTGCCAGCACCCGCCCGTCTGGGGGACGCACAGATACGCAGTATTTT.

The chain is built from TRBV2 and TRBJ1-1; 8 nucleotides agree with TRBD1. The CDR3 spans 13 residues. The germline V gene has CDR1 SNHLY and CDR2 FYNNEI. The J segment lost 0 bases and the V segment lost 11 bases, leaving 5 bases of the junction unmatched. CDR3 residues: CADRQGLNTEAFF. DNA of the CDR3: TGTGCCGACAGACAGGGGCTGAACACTGAAGCTTTCTTT.

The chain links TRBV29-1 to TRBJ2-3; possibly TRBD1 for D (5 bases). Trimming took 3 bases from V and 1 from J, leaving 11 bases between them. The CDR3 length is 14 residues. The V gene's germline CDR1 is SQVTM and CDR2 ANQGSEA. As DNA, the CDR3 is TGCAGCGTTGACGTTGTAGGGGGCACAGATACGCAGTATTTT. This sequence encodes CSVDVVGGTDTQYF.

J is TRBJ1-1 and V is TRBV18; 7 bases map to TRBD1. CDR1 is KGHSH, CDR2 LQKENI, per germline. There are 14 residues in the CDR3. V shed 1 base, J shed 5 bases, and the junction held 4 bases outside the gene matches. The CDR3 DNA sequence: TGTGCCAGCTCACCACAAACAGGGGTGACTGAAGCTTTCTTT. This translates into CASSPQTGVTEAFF.

The chain uses TRBV5-1 and TRBJ2-4; no reliable D call. V lost 0 bases and J lost 3, with 16 bases in between. The CDR3 runs 17 residues. CDR1 and CDR2 from the germline V gene are SGHRS and YFSETQ. DNA of the CDR3: TGCGCCAGCAGCTTGGTCTGGCAGCCTAGGAGCAAAAACATTCAGTACTTC. Translated, it gives CASSLVWQPRSKNIQYF.